This T cell receptor beta chain was profiled in a study of CD8 T cells in ankylosing spondylitis. Quantitative molecular-barcoded 5'-RACE generated the TCR beta libraries. One entry per CDR3 protein results from TCRdb running MiXCR on the 5' RACE reads. The profile shows 150,000 or so distinct CDR3 sequences, 25% to 35% of them singletons. V shed 4 bases, J shed 10 bases, and the junction held 3 bases outside the gene matches. The CDR3 consists of 13 residues. Germline CDR1 MNHEY, CDR2 SVGAGI. Sample: synovial fluid, either unsorted or a sorted T cell fraction (not recorded which). The rearrangement links TRBV6-5 to TRBJ2-1; TRBD2 aligns across 11 bases. This clonotype originated in a male donor with ankylosing spondylitis. The CDR3 sequence: CASSWTSGPEQFF. The CDR3 DNA is TGTGCCAGCAGTTGGACTAGCGGGCCCGAGCAGTTCTTC.